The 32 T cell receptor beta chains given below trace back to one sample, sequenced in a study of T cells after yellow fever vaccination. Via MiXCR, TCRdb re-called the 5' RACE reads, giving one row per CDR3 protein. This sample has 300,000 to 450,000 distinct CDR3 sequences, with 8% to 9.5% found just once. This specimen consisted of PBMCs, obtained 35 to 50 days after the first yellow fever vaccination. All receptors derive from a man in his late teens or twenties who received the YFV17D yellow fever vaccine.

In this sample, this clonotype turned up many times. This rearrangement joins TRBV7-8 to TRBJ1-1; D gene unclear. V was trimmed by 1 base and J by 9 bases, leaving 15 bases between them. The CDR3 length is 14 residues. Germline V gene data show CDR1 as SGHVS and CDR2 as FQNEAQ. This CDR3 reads CASSLEGPYYKAFF. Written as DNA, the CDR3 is TGTGCCAGCAGCTTAGAGGGTCCTTATTATAAAGCTTTCTTT.

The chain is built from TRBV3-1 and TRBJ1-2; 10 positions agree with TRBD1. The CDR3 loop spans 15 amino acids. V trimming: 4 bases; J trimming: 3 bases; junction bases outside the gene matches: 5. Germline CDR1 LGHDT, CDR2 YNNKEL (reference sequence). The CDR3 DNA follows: TGTGCCAGCAGCCCATCGACAGGGGGCGACTATGGCTACACCTTC. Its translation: CASSPSTGGDYGYTF.

The CDR3 sequence is CASGRYRGEATNEKLFF. CDR3 bases: TGTGCTAGTGGAAGGTACAGGGGCGAAGCAACTAATGAAAAACTGTTTTTT. This chain connects TRBV12-5 to TRBJ1-4, with 7 nucleotides matching TRBD1. V lost 6 bases and J lost 0; bases outside the gene matches: 10. CDR1 and CDR2 from the germline V gene are LGHNT and FRNRAP. The CDR3 extends over 17 amino acids.

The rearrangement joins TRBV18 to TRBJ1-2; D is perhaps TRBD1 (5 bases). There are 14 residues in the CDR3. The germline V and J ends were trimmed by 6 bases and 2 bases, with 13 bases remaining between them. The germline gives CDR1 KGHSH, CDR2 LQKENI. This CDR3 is CASSPGTQNYGYTF. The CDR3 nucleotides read TGTGCCAGCTCCCCTGGGACGCAGAACTATGGCTACACCTTC.

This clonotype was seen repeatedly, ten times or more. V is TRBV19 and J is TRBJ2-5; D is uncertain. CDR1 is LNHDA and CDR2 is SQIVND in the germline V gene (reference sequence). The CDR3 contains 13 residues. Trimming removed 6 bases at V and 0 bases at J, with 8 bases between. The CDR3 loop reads CASRRDHQETQYF. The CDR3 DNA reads TGTGCCAGTAGGCGTGACCACCAAGAGACCCAGTACTTC.

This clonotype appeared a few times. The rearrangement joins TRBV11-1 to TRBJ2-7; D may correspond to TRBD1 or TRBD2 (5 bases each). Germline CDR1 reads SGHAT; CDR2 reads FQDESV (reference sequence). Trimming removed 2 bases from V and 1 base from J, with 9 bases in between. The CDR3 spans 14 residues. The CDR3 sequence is CASSLWGPSYEQYF. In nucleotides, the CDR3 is TGTGCCAGCAGCTTATGGGGACCGTCCTACGAGCAGTACTTC.

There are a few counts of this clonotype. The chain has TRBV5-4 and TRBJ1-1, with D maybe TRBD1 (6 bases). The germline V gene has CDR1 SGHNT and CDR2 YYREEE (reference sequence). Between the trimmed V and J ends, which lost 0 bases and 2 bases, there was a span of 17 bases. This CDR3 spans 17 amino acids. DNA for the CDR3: TGTGCCAGCAGCTTGGGGGACACACCACCTCTTAACACTGAAGCTTTCTTT. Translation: CASSLGDTPPLNTEAFF.

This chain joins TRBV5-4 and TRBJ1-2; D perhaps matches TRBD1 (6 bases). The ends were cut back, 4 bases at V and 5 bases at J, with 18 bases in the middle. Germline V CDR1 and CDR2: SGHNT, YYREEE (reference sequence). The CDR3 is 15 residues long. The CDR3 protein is CASSPKGQSLYGYTF. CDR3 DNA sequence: TGTGCCAGCAGCCCCAAAGGACAGAGCCTATATGGCTACACCTTC. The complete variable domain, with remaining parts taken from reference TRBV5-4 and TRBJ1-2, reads ETGVTQSPTHLIKTRGQQVTLRCSSQSGHNTVSWYQQALGQGPQFIFQYYREEENGRGNFPPRFSGLQFPNYSSELNVNALELDDSALYLCASSPKGQSLYGYTFGSGTRLTVV.

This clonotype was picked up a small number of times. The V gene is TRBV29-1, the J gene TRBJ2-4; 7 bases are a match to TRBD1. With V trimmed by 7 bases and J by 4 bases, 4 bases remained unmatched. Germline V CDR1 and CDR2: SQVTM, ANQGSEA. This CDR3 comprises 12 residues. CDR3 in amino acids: CSGGQEKNIQYF. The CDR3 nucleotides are TGCAGCGGAGGACAGGAGAAAAACATTCAGTACTTC.

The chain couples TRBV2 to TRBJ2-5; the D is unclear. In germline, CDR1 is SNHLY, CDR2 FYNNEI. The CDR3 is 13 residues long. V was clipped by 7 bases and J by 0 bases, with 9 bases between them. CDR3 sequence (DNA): TGTGCCAGCAACGTGGGGTACCAAGAGACCCAGTACTTC. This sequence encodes CASNVGYQETQYF.

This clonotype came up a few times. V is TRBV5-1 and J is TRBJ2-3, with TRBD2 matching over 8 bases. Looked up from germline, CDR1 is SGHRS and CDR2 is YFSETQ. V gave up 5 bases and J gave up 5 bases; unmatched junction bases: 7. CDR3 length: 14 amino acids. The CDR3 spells CASSDGGVGDTQYF. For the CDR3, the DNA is TGCGCCAGCAGTGACGGGGGGGTTGGAGATACGCAGTATTTT.

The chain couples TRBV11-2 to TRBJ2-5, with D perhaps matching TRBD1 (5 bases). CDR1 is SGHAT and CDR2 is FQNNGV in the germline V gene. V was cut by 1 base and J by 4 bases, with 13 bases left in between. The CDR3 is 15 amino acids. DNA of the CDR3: TGTGCCAGCAGCTTAGGACAGATCGGGCGAGAGACCCAGTACTTC. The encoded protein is CASSLGQIGRETQYF.

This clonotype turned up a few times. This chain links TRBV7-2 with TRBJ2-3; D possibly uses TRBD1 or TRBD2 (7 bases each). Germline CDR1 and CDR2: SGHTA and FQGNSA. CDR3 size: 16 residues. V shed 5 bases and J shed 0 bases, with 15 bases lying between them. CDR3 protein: CASSPRGGPSTDTQYF. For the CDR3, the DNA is TGTGCCAGCAGCCCCAGGGGGGGGCCGAGCACAGATACGCAGTATTTT.

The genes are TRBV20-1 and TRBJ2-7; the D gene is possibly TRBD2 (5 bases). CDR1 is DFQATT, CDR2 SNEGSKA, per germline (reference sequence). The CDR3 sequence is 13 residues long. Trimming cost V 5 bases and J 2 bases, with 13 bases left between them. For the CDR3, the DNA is TGCAGTGCTGCTAAAAGCGGCCCCTACGAGCAGTACGTC. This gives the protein CSAAKSGPYEQYV.

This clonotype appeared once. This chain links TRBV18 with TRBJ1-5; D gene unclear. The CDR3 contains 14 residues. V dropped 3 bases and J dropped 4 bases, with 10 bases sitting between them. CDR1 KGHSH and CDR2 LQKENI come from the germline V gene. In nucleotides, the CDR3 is TGTGCCAGCTCACCTAGTTTGGCAAATCAGCCCCAGCATTTT. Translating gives CASSPSLANQPQHF.

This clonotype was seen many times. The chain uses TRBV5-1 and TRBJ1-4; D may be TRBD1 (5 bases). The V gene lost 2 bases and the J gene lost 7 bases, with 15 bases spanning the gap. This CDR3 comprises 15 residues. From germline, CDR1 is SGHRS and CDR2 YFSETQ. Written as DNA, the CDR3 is TGCGCCAGCAGCTTCGCGTCAACAGGAGGTGAAAAACTGTTTTTT. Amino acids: CASSFASTGGEKLFF.

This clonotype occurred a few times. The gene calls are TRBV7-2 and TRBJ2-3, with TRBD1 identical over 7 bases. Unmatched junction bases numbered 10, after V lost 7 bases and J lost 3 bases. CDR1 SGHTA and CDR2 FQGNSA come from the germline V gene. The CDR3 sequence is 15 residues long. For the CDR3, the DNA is TGTGCCAGCACCCTGGGGGACAGCACAACAGATACGCAGTATTTT. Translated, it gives CASTLGDSTTDTQYF. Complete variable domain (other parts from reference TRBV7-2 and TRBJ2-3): GAGVSQSPSNKVTEKGKDVELRCDPISGHTALYWYRQSLGQGLEFLIYFQGNSAPDKSGLPSDRFSAERTGGSVSTLTIQRTQQEDSAVYLCASTLGDSTTDTQYFGPGTRLTVL.

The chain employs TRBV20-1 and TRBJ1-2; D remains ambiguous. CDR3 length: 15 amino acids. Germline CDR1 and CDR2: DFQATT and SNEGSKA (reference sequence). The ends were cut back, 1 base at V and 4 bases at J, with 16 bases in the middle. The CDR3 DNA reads TGCAGTGCTAGAGGCGGCAGGTCCGCGGGCTATGGCTACACCTTC. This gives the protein CSARGGRSAGYGYTF.

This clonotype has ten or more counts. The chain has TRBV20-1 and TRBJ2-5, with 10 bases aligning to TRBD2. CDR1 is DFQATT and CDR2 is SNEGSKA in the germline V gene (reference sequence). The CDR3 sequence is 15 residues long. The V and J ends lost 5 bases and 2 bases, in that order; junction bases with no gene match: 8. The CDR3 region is CSASLPTSGQETQYF. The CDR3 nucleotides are TGCAGTGCTTCCCTTCCGACTAGCGGGCAAGAGACCCAGTACTTC.

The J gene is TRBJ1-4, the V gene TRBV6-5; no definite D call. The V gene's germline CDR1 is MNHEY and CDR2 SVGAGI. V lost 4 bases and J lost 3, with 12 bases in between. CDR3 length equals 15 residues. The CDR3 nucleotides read TGTGCCAGCAGTTCGCGGACGGATTCTAATGAAAAACTGTTTTTT. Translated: CASSSRTDSNEKLFF.

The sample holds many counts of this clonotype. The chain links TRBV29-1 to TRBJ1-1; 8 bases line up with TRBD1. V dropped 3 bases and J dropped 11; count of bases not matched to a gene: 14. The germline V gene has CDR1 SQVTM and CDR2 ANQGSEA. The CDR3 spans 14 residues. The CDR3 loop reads CSVEHGTGNILAFF. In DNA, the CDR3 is TGCAGCGTTGAGCACGGGACAGGAAACATTTTGGCTTTCTTT.

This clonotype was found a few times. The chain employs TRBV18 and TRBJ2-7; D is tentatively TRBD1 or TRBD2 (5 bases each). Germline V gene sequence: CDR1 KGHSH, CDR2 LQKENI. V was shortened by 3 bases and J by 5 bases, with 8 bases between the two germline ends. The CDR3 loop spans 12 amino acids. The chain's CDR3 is CASSPSGHEQYV. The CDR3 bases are TGTGCCAGCTCACCGTCGGGGCACGAGCAGTACGTC.

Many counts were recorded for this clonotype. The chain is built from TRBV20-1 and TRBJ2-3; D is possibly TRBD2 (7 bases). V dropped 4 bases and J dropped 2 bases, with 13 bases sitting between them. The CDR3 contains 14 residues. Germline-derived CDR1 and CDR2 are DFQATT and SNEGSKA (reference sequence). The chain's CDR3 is CSATRGGFTDTQYF. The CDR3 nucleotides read TGCAGTGCTACGAGGGGGGGTTTCACAGATACGCAGTATTTT.

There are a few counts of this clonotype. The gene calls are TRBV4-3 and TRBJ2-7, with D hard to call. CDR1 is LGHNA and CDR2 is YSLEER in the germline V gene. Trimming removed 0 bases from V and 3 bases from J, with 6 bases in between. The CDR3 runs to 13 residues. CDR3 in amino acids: CASSQDRYYEQYF. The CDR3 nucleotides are TGCGCCAGCAGCCAAGATCGGTACTACGAGCAGTACTTC.

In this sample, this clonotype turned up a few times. CDR3 sequence: CSASPGLGEQFF. CDR3 DNA: TGCAGTGCTAGCCCGGGCTTAGGTGAGCAGTTCTTC. The genes are TRBV20-1 and TRBJ2-1; no definite D call. V lost 3 bases to trimming and J lost 9 bases, with 12 bases between them. Germline V CDR1 and CDR2: DFQATT, SNEGSKA (reference sequence). This CDR3 region has 12 residues.

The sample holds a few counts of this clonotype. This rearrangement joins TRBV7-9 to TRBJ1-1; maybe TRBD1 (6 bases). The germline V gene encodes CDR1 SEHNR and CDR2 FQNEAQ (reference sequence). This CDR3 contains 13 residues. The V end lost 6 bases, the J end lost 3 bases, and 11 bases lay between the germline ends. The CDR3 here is CASRQGHYTEAFF. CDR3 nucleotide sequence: TGTGCCAGCAGGCAGGGACATTACACTGAAGCTTTCTTT.

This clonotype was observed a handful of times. CDR3 loop: CASSWGAGQETQYF. CDR3 DNA: TGCGCCAGCAGCTGGGGGGCGGGCCAAGAGACCCAGTACTTC. This chain connects TRBV5-1 to TRBJ2-5; D is perhaps TRBD1 or TRBD2 (6 bases each). CDR3 length: 14 amino acids. Trimming removed 3 bases from V and 1 base from J, with 10 bases in between. The germline CDR1 and CDR2 sequences are SGHRS and YFSETQ. The variable domain in full, completed from reference TRBV5-1 and TRBJ2-5, reads KAGVTQTPRYLIKTRGQQVTLSCSPISGHRSVSWYQQTPGQGLQFLFEYFSETQRNKGNFPGRFSGRQFSNSRSEMNVSTLELGDSALYLCASSWGAGQETQYFGPGTRLLVL.

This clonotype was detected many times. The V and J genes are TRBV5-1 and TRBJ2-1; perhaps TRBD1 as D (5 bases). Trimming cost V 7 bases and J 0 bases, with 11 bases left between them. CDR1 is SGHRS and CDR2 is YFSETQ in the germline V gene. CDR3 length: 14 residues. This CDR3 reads CASFLQGSYNEQFF. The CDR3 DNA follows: TGCGCCAGCTTCCTCCAGGGCTCCTACAATGAGCAGTTCTTC.

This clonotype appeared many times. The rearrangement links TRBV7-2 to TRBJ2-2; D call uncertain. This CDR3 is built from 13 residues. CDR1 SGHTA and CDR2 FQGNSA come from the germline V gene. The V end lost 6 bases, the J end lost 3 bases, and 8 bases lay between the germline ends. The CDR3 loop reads CASSLGYTGELFF. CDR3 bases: TGTGCCAGCAGTTTGGGGTACACCGGGGAGCTGTTTTTT.

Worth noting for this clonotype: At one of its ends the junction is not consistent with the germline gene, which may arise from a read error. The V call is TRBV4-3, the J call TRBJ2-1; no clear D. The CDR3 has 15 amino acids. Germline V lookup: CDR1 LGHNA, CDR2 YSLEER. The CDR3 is CASSPRAVRDGELFF. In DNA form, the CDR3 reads TGCGCCAGCAGCCCCCGTGCGGTACGTGATGGTGAGCTGTTCTTC.

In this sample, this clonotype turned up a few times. The CDR3 here is CASSPSPGDASYEQYF. The CDR3 nucleotides read TGTGCCAGCTCACCATCCCCGGGGGACGCCTCCTACGAGCAGTACTTC. The gene calls are TRBV18 and TRBJ2-7; possibly TRBD2 for D (6 bases). In germline, CDR1 is KGHSH, CDR2 LQKENI. The CDR3 has 16 residues. The V and J ends lost 2 bases and 0 bases respectively, with 14 bases between them.

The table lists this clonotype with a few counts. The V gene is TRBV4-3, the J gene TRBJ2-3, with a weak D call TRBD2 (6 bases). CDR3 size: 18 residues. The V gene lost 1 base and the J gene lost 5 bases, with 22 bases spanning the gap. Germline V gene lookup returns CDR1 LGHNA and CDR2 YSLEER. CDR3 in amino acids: CASSQGTPQPGLIDTQYF. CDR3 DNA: TGCGCCAGCAGCCAAGGAACGCCCCAACCGGGACTTATAGATACGCAGTATTTT.